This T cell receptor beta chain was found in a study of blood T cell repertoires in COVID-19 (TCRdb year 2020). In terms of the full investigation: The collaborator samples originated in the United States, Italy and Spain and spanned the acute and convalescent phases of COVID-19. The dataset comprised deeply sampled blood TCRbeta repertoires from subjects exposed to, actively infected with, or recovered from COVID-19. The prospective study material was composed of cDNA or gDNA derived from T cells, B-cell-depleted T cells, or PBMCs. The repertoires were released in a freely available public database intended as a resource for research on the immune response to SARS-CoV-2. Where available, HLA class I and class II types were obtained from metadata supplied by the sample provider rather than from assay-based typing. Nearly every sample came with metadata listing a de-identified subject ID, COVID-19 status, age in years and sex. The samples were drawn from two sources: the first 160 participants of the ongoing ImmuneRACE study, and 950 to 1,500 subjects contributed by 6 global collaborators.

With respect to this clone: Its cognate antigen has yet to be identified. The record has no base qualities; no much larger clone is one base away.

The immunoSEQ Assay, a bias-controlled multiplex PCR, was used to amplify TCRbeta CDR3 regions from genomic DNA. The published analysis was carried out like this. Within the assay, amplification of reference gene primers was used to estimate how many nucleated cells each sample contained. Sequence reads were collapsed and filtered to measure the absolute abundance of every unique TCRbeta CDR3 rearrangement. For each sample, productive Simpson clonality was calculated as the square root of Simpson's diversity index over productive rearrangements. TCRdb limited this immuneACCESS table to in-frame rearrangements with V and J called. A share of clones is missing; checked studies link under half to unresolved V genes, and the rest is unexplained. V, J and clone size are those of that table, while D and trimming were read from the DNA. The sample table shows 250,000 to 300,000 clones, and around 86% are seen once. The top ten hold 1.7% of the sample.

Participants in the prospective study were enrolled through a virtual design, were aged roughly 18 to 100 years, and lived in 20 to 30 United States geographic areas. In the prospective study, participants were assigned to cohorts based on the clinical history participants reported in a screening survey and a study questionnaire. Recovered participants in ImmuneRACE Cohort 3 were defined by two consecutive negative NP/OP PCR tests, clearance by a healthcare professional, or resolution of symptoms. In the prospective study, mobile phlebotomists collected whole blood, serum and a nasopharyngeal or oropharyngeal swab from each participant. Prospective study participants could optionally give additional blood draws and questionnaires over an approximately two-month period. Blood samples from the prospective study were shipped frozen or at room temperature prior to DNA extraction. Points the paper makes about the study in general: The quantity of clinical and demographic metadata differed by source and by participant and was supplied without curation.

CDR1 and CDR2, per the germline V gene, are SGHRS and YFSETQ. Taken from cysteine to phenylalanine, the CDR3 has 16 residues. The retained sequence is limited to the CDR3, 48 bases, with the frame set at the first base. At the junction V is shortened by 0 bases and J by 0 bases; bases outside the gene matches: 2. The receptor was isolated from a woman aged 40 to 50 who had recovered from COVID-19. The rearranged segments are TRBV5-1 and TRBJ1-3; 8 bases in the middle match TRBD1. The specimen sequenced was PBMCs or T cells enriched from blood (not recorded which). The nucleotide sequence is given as TGCGCCAGCAGCTTGGGGGGGACAGGCTCTGGAAACACCATATATTTT. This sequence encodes CASSLGGTGSGNTIYF.